This is a list of T cell receptor beta chains from one sample in a study of PD-1 blockade in classical Hodgkin lymphoma. The assay was immunoSEQ multiplex PCR, and TCRdb's table has in-frame clones only and misses some. In the table there are approximately 58,000 clones, approximately 90% of which are singletons. The sample consisted of peripheral blood mononuclear cells (PBMCs), taken before the second cycle of nivolumab. These receptor sequences come from a human donor with classical Hodgkin lymphoma. CDR3s include the opening cysteine and the closing phenylalanine or tryptophan. A D gene is named only where the DNA matches it firmly. Some rows mark clone size as missing; the rest say once, few, many or name a class of expanded clone.

v_call	clone_size	j_call	d_call	cdr3_nt	cdr3_aa
TRBV28	-	TRBJ1-2	-	TGTGCCACCTCAATGACTCCCACCTTCTATGGCTACACCTTC	CATSMTPTFYGYTF
TRBV4-3	-	TRBJ2-7	-	TGCGCCAGCAGCCAGTTCCCTGGGGTCTACGAGCAGTACTTC	CASSQFPGVYEQYF
TRBV7-8	-	TRBJ2-7	-	TGTGCCAGCAGCGTAGGACAGACCTACGAGCAGTACTTC	CASSVGQTYEQYF
TRBV19	-	TRBJ2-2	TRBD2	TGTGCCAGTGTGGGACTAGCGGGAGCTGGTGGCGGGGAGCTGTTTTTT	CASVGLAGAGGGELFF
TRBV27	-	TRBJ1-1	TRBD1	TGTGCCAGCAGTGATACAGGGGTAAACACTGAAGCTTTCTTT	CASSDTGVNTEAFF
TRBV2	-	TRBJ2-2	-	TGTGCCAGCAGTGAAGGGCTATCGGACACCGGGGAGCTGTTTTTT	CASSEGLSDTGELFF
TRBV9	-	TRBJ2-5	-	TGTGCCAGCAGCGTAGCCGCCGGGTTGGGGGGTCAAGAGACCCAGTACTTC	CASSVAAGLGGQETQYF
TRBV2	-	TRBJ2-7	-	TGTGCCAGCAGTGAAGCGGGACACACAAAAATTTACGAGCAGTACTTC	CASSEAGHTKIYEQYF
TRBV2	-	TRBJ2-7	TRBD1	TGTGCCACCGGACAGGGGGGCTACGAGCAGTACTTC	CATGQGGYEQYF
TRBV5-1	-	TRBJ1-5	-	TGCGCCAGCAGCCACCTTGGGGTTGAGCCCCAGCATTTT	CASSHLGVEPQHF
TRBV27	-	TRBJ2-5	TRBD2	TGTGCCAGCAGTTTTCAAGCGGGAGGGCGAGAGACCCAGTACTTC	CASSFQAGGRETQYF
TRBV13	-	TRBJ2-7	TRBD1	TGTGCCAGCAGCTCCACACTAGACAGGGGTAGTCCTTACGAGCAGTACTTC	CASSSTLDRGSPYEQYF
TRBV6-1	-	TRBJ1-1	-	TGTGCCAGCAGTGACGTGGGGACGAACACTGAAGCTTTCTTT	CASSDVGTNTEAFF
TRBV7-3	-	TRBJ2-2	-	TGTGCCAGCAGCTTAGGGACTGCTGACACCGGGGAGCTGTTTTTT	CASSLGTADTGELFF
TRBV7-9	-	TRBJ2-3	-	TGTGCCAGCAGCTTAGGCGGGGACCACACAGATACGCAGTATTTT	CASSLGGDHTDTQYF
TRBV11-2	-	TRBJ1-6	TRBD1	TGTGCCAGCAGCTCCTCGCCCAGGGGGCCTTCACCCCTCCACTTT	CASSSSPRGPSPLHF
TRBV13	-	TRBJ2-7	-	TGTGCCAGCAGCTTGTGGGGGGAAACCTACGAGCAGTACTTC	CASSLWGETYEQYF
TRBV21-1	-	TRBJ2-3	-	TGTGCCAGCAGCTGCAGGGGTACGCAGTATTTT	CASSCRGTQYF
TRBV6-6	-	TRBJ1-4	TRBD1	TGTGCCAGCAGTTTGGAGGACAGGGTTCATAGTGAAAAACTGTTTTTT	CASSLEDRVHSEKLFF
TRBV6-1	-	TRBJ2-7	-	TGTGCCAGCAGTGACCTAGGGGGTTCGAGTTACGAGCAGTACTTC	CASSDLGGSSYEQYF
TRBV19	-	TRBJ2-3	TRBD1	TGTGCCAGTAGTACCCCCGGGACAGCCCGCACAGATACGCAGTATTTT	CASSTPGTARTDTQYF
TRBV9	-	TRBJ2-1	-	TGTGCCAGCAGCATAGGGACCAATGAGCAGTTCTTC	CASSIGTNEQFF
TRBV28	-	TRBJ2-7	-	TGTGCCAGCAGCTTAGGACTAAGGGCCTACGAGCAGTACTTC	CASSLGLRAYEQYF
TRBV30	-	TRBJ1-2	TRBD1	TGTGCCTGGAGAAACCAGGGACAGGGGGATAGCGGCTACACCTTC	CAWRNQGQGDSGYTF
TRBV5-4	once	TRBJ2-3	-	TGTGCCAGCAGCTTGGCAGGGTCGGGCACAGATACGCAGTATTTT	CASSLAGSGTDTQYF
TRBV30	-	TRBJ2-7	TRBD2	TGTGCCTGGAGTTGGGCACGGACGTCGACTAGCGCCCTTACCAGGCAGTACTTC	CAWSWARTSTSALTRQYF
TRBV9	-	TRBJ1-3	-	TGTGCCAGCAGCGAGGAGGGACCTAAGGGGATTCCTGGAAACACCATATATTTT	CASSEEGPKGIPGNTIYF
TRBV19	-	TRBJ2-7	-	TGTGCCAGTAGTATGATTGGAGGATACGAGCAGTACTTC	CASSMIGGYEQYF
TRBV5-6	-	TRBJ2-1	TRBD1	TGTGCCAGCAGCTTAGGGACAGGGAACTCCTACAATGAGCAGTTCTTC	CASSLGTGNSYNEQFF
TRBV25-1	-	TRBJ1-1	-	TGTGCCAGCCTGGACGGCTACACTGAAGCTTTCTTT	CASLDGYTEAFF
TRBV19	-	TRBJ1-1	-	TGTGCCAGTTTCAAGAACACTGAAGCTTTCTTT	CASFKNTEAFF
TRBV4-1	large	TRBJ1-2	TRBD1	TGCGCCAGCAGCCCAGACAGGGGATCCTATGGCTACACCTTC	CASSPDRGSYGYTF
TRBV11-2	-	TRBJ2-7	-	TGTGCCAGCAGCTTACAACTCTACGAGCAGTACTTC	CASSLQLYEQYF
TRBV29-1	once	TRBJ1-2	TRBD1	TGCAGCGTTGAATCCGGACAGGGGATCGATGGCTACACCTTC	CSVESGQGIDGYTF
TRBV4-3	-	TRBJ2-2	-	TGCGCCAGCAGCCAAGCGGGAGTGGGCACCGGGGAGCTGTTTTTT	CASSQAGVGTGELFF
TRBV27	few	TRBJ2-1	-	TGTGCCAGCCGTAGGGGGGGCGCCTACAATGAGCAGTTCTTC	CASRRGGAYNEQFF